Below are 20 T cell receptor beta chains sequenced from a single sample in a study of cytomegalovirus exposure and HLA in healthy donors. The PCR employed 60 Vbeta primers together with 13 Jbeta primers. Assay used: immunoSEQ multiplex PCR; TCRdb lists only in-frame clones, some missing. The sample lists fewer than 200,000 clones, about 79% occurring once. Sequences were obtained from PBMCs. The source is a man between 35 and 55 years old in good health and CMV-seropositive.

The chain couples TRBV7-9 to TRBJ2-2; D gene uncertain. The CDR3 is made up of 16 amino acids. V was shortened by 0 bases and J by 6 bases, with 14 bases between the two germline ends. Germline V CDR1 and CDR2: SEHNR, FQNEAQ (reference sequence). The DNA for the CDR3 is TGTGCCAGCAGCTTAGCGGTGTTCAGTTATTCCGGGGAGCTGTTTTTT. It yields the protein CASSLAVFSYSGELFF.

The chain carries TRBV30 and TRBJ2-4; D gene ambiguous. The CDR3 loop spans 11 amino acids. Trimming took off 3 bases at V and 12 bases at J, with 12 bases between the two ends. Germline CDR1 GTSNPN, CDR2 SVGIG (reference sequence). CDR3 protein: CAWSIRHSQYF. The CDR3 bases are TGTGCCTGGAGCATTCGGCACAGTCAGTACTTC.

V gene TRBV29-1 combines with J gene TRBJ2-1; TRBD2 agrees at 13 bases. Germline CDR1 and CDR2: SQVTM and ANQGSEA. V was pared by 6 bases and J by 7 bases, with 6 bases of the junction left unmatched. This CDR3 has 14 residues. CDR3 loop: CSVRGLAGMNEQFF. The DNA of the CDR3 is TGCAGCGTGAGGGGACTAGCGGGGATGAATGAGCAGTTCTTC.

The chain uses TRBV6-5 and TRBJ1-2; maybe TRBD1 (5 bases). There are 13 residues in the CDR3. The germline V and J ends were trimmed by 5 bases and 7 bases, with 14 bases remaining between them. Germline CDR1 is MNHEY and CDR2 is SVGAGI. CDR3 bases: TGTGCCAGCAGTCCGCTCCAGGGTGTTGGCTACACCTTC. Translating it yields CASSPLQGVGYTF.

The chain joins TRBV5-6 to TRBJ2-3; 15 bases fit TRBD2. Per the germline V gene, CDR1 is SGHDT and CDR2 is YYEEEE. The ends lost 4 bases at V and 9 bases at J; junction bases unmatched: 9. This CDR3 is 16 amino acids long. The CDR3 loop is CASSPGLAGGGVTQYF. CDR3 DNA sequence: TGTGCCAGCAGCCCCGGACTAGCGGGAGGGGGGGTAACGCAGTATTTT.

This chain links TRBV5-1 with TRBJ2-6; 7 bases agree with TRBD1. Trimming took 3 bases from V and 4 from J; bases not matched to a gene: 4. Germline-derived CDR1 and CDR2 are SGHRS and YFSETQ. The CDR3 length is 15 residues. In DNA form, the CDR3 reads TGCGCCAGCAGCTCCACAGGGGCAGGGGCCAACGTCCTGACTTTC. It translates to CASSSTGAGANVLTF.

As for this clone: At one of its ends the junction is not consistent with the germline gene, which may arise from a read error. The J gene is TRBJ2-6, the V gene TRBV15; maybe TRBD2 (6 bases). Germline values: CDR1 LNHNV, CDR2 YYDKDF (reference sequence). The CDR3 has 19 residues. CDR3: CATSRDEGTSSSGANGLTF. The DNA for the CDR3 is TGTGCCACCAGCAGAGATGAGGGGACTTCATCCTCTGGGGCCAACGGCCTGACTTTC.

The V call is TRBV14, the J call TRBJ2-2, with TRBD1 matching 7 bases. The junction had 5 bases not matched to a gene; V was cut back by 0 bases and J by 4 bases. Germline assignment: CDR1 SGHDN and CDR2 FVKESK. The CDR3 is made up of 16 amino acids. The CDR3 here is CASSQETGFGTGELFF. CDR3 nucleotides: TGTGCCAGCAGCCAAGAGACAGGGTTCGGCACCGGGGAGCTGTTTTTT. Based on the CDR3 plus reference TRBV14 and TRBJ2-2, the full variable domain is EAGVTQFPSHSVIEKGQTVTLRCDPISGHDNLYWYRRVMGKEIKFLLHFVKESKQDESGMPNNRFLAERTGGTYSTLKVQPAELEDSGVYFCASSQETGFGTGELFFGEGSRLTVL.

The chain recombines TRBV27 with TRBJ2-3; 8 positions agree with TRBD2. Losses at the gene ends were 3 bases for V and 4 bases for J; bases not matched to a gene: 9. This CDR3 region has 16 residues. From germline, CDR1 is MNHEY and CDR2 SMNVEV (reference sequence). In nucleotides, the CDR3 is TGTGCCAGCAGTTTCCGCGGGGGGCGAAGTGCAGATACGCAGTATTTT. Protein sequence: CASSFRGGRSADTQYF.

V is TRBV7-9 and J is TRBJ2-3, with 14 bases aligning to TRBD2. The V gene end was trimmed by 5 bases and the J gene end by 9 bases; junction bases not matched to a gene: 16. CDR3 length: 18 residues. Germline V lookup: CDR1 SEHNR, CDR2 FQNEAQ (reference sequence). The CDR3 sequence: CASSTGTSGSFLLRTQYF. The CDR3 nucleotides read TGTGCCAGCAGCACCGGGACTAGCGGGAGTTTTCTCCTCCGCACGCAGTATTTT. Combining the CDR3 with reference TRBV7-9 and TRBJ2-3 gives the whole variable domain DTGVSQNPRHKITKRGQNVTFRCDPISEHNRLYWYRQTLGQGPEFLTYFQNEAQLEKSRLLSDRFSAERPKGSFSTLEIQRTEQGDSAMYLCASSTGTSGSFLLRTQYFGPGTRLTVL.

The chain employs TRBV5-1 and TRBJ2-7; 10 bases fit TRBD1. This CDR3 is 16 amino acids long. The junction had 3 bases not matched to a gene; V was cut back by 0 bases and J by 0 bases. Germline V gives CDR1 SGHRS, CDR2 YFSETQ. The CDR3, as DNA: TGCGCCAGCAGCTTGGGGACAGGGGGTTACTCCTACGAGCAGTACTTC. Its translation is CASSLGTGGYSYEQYF.

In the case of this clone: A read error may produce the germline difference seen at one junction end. CDR3 nucleotides: TGCGCCAGCAGCTCGACGGTCCCTGGGGCCAACGGCCTGACTTTC. Amino acid sequence: CASSSTVPGANGLTF. The rearrangement uses TRBV5-1 and TRBJ2-6; D is perhaps TRBD1 (5 bases). CDR1 and CDR2 (germline): SGHRS, YFSETQ. The CDR3 contains 15 residues.

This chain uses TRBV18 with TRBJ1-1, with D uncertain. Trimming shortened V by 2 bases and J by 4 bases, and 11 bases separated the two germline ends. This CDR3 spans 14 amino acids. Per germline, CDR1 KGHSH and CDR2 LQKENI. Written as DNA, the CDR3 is TGTGCCAGCTCACCAACGAATTCGGGCACTGAAGCTTTCTTT. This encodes CASSPTNSGTEAFF.

The CDR3 DNA sequence: TGTGCCAGCAGCTATACCGGGACAGGGGGCTACGAGCAGTACTTC. Residues: CASSYTGTGGYEQYF. This chain joins TRBV11-3 and TRBJ2-7, with TRBD1 matching over 11 bases. Looked up from germline, CDR1 is SGHNT and CDR2 is YENEEA. The V gene end was trimmed by 4 bases and the J gene end by 3 bases; junction bases not matched to a gene: 5. The CDR3 contains 15 residues.

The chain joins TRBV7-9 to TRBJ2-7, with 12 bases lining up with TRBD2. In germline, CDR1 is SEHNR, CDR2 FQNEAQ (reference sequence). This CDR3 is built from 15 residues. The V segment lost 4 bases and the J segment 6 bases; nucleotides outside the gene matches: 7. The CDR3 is CASSSASGRASEQYF. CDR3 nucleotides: TGTGCCAGCAGCTCTGCTAGCGGGAGGGCCTCCGAGCAGTACTTC.

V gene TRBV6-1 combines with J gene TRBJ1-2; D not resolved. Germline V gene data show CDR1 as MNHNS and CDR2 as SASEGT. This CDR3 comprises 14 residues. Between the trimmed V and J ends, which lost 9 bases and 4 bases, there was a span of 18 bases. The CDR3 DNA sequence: TGTGCCAGTGAGAGGGAGAGGTTGAGCTATGGCTACACCTTC. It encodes CASERERLSYGYTF.

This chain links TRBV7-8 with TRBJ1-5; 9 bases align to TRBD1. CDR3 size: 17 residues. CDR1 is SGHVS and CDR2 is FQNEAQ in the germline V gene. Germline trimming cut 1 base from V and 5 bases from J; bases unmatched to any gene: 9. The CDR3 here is CASSLEWGRTGDQPQHF. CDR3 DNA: TGTGCCAGCAGCTTAGAGTGGGGAAGGACAGGGGATCAGCCCCAGCATTTT.

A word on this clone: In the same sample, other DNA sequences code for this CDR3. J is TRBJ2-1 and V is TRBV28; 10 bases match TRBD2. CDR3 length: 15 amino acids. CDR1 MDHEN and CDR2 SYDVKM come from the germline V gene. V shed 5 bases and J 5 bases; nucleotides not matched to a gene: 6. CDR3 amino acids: CASSPTSGAHNEQFF. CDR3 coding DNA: TGTGCCAGCAGTCCTACTAGCGGGGCTCACAATGAGCAGTTCTTC.

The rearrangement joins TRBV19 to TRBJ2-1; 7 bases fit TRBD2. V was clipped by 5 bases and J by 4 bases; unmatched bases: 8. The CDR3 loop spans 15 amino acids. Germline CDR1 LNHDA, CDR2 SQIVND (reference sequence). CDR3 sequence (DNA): TGTGCCAGTAGTCTCGCGGGAGTTTCTTACAATGAGCAGTTCTTC. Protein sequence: CASSLAGVSYNEQFF. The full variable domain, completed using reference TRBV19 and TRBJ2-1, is DGGITQSPKYLFRKEGQNVTLSCEQNLNHDAMYWYRQDPGQGLRLIYYSQIVNDFQKGDIAEGYSVSREKKESFPLTVTSAQKNPTAFYLCASSLAGVSYNEQFFGPGTRLTVL.

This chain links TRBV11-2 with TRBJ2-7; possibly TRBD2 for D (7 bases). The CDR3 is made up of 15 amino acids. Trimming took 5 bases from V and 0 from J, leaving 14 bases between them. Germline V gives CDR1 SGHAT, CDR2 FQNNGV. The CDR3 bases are TGTGCCAGCAGCCCTAGGGGGGGGAGCTCCTACGAGCAGTACTTC. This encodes CASSPRGGSSYEQYF.